The rows below give T cell receptor beta chains drawn from one sample of a study of T cell changes during pregnancy in multiple sclerosis. Libraries were prepared by immunoSEQ multiplex PCR; TCRdb keeps only in-frame clonotypes and omits some of them. This sample carries roughly 32,000 clones, nearly 90% of them seen once, and the ten largest clones take approximately 12%. The starting material was CD8+ T cells from peripheral blood mononuclear cells, obtained in the third trimester of pregnancy. These receptor sequences come from a female donor with multiple sclerosis, enrolled in a pregnancy study. Each CDR3 is given with its conserved first and last residue. The D gene is left open where the match is weak. Size is omitted from some rows. Given values are once, few, many or a class for expanded clones.

d_call: NA; v_call: TRBV5-5; clone_size: NA; j_call: TRBJ2-3; cdr3_length: 14; cdr3_nt: TGTGCCAGCAGCTTACGGGTCGGGTCAGATACGCAGTATTTT; cdr3_aa: CASSLRVGSDTQYF
d_call: NA; v_call: TRBV2; clone_size: NA; j_call: TRBJ2-7; cdr3_length: 14; cdr3_nt: TGTGCCAGCAGTGATGGGGCAGGGTATTACGAGCAGTACTTC; cdr3_aa: CASSDGAGYYEQYF
d_call: TRBD2; v_call: TRBV7-9; clone_size: NA; j_call: TRBJ2-7; cdr3_length: 17; cdr3_nt: TGTGCCAGCAGCTTAAGGGCGGGAGCGGAACCTGATTACGAGCAGTACTTC; cdr3_aa: CASSLRAGAEPDYEQYF
d_call: TRBD2; v_call: TRBV14; clone_size: NA; j_call: TRBJ2-3; cdr3_length: 19; cdr3_nt: TGTGCCAGCAGCCAAGATCAGAATAGCGGGAGGGCCGAAGGAGATACGCAGTATTTT; cdr3_aa: CASSQDQNSGRAEGDTQYF
d_call: NA; v_call: TRBV9; clone_size: NA; j_call: TRBJ1-1; cdr3_length: 15; cdr3_nt: TGTGCCAGCAGCACAACCTCCGGGGGAAACACTGAAGCTTTCTTT; cdr3_aa: CASSTTSGGNTEAFF
d_call: TRBD2; v_call: TRBV15; clone_size: NA; j_call: TRBJ2-7; cdr3_length: 16; cdr3_nt: TGTGCCACCAGCAGAGATCTACTAGCGGGGACCTACGAGCAGTACTTC; cdr3_aa: CATSRDLLAGTYEQYF
d_call: TRBD2; v_call: TRBV6-1; clone_size: NA; j_call: TRBJ2-7; cdr3_length: 15; cdr3_nt: TGTGCCAGCAGTGAGGGACTAGCGGGGACCTACGAGCAGTACTTC; cdr3_aa: CASSEGLAGTYEQYF
d_call: TRBD2; v_call: TRBV13; clone_size: NA; j_call: TRBJ2-5; cdr3_length: 19; cdr3_nt: TGTGCCAGCAGCTACCCCTTACTAGCGGGAGGGCCCATAGGGGAGACCCAGTACTTC; cdr3_aa: CASSYPLLAGGPIGETQYF
d_call: TRBD1; v_call: TRBV4-2; clone_size: NA; j_call: TRBJ2-2; cdr3_length: 17; cdr3_nt: TGTGCCAGCAGCCAAGAGGACAGGGAAATTCAAACCGGGGAGCTGTTTTTT; cdr3_aa: CASSQEDREIQTGELFF
d_call: NA; v_call: TRBV9; clone_size: NA; j_call: TRBJ2-1; cdr3_length: 15; cdr3_nt: TGTGCCAGCAGCGTCGATCCGAGCTCCTACAATGAGCAGTTCTTC; cdr3_aa: CASSVDPSSYNEQFF
d_call: NA; v_call: TRBV16; clone_size: once; j_call: TRBJ1-4; cdr3_length: 13; cdr3_nt: TGTGCCAGCCGAACTGCTAGTAATGAAAAACTGTTTTTT; cdr3_aa: CASRTASNEKLFF
d_call: TRBD1; v_call: TRBV27; clone_size: NA; j_call: TRBJ2-7; cdr3_length: 14; cdr3_nt: TGTGCCAGCAGTTTATCAAGGGGGCGGTACGAGCAGTACTTC; cdr3_aa: CASSLSRGRYEQYF
d_call: TRBD1; v_call: TRBV27; clone_size: NA; j_call: TRBJ2-7; cdr3_length: 13; cdr3_nt: TGTGCCAGCAGGGACAGGGGGCACCCCGAGCAGTACTTC; cdr3_aa: CASRDRGHPEQYF
d_call: TRBD1; v_call: TRBV4-1; clone_size: once; j_call: TRBJ1-5; cdr3_length: 16; cdr3_nt: TGCGCCAGCAGCTTGACCGGGACAGGGGGCAATCAGCCCCAGCATTTT; cdr3_aa: CASSLTGTGGNQPQHF
d_call: NA; v_call: TRBV10-3; clone_size: few; j_call: TRBJ2-3; cdr3_length: 14; cdr3_nt: TGTGCCATCAGTGTAGGTGGAGGGGACCTGGCGCAGTATTTT; cdr3_aa: CAISVGGGDLAQYF
d_call: TRBD1; v_call: TRBV4-1; clone_size: NA; j_call: TRBJ1-4; cdr3_length: 16; cdr3_nt: TGCGCCAGCAGCCAGCCTGGGAGGGACAGGGGTGAAAAACTGTTTTTT; cdr3_aa: CASSQPGRDRGEKLFF
d_call: NA; v_call: TRBV7-3; clone_size: NA; j_call: TRBJ2-1; cdr3_length: 16; cdr3_nt: TGTGCCAGCAGCTTAACTAGGAGGGACGGCTACAATGAGCAGTTCTTC; cdr3_aa: CASSLTRRDGYNEQFF
d_call: TRBD1; v_call: TRBV20-1; clone_size: NA; j_call: TRBJ1-2; cdr3_length: 11; cdr3_nt: TGCAGTGCTAGAAGGGACAGGGAGGACACCTTC; cdr3_aa: CSARRDREDTF
d_call: NA; v_call: TRBV6-5; clone_size: NA; j_call: TRBJ1-1; cdr3_length: 16; cdr3_nt: TGTGCCAGCAGTTACGGATGGGACCCTGGGAGGACTGAAGCTTTCTTT; cdr3_aa: CASSYGWDPGRTEAFF
d_call: TRBD2; v_call: TRBV30; clone_size: NA; j_call: TRBJ2-2; cdr3_length: 16; cdr3_nt: TGTGCCTGGAGTGTGGTAGCGGGACGAGACACCGGGGAGCTGTTTTTT; cdr3_aa: CAWSVVAGRDTGELFF
d_call: NA; v_call: TRBV6-1; clone_size: NA; j_call: TRBJ1-2; cdr3_length: 15; cdr3_nt: TGTGCCAGCAGTTCTACCCCGGGGGACAACTATGGCTACACCTTC; cdr3_aa: CASSSTPGDNYGYTF
d_call: NA; v_call: TRBV5-4; clone_size: NA; j_call: TRBJ1-1; cdr3_length: 13; cdr3_nt: TGTGCCTCGGAGTTTTGGGGGAGGGGAGAAGCTTTCTTT; cdr3_aa: CASEFWGRGEAFF
d_call: NA; v_call: TRBV9; clone_size: once; j_call: TRBJ1-1; cdr3_length: 13; cdr3_nt: TGTGCCAGCAGCCGCCGAGGGGGCACTGAAGCTTTCTTT; cdr3_aa: CASSRRGGTEAFF
d_call: TRBD1; v_call: TRBV9; clone_size: NA; j_call: TRBJ2-2; cdr3_length: 15; cdr3_nt: TGTGCCAGCAGCCCAGTACAGGGGTCCTCCGGGGAGCTGTTTTTT; cdr3_aa: CASSPVQGSSGELFF
d_call: NA; v_call: TRBV5-6; clone_size: NA; j_call: TRBJ1-5; cdr3_length: 14; cdr3_nt: TGTGCCAGCAGCCCCGGAGGGCACAATCAGCCCCAGCATTTT; cdr3_aa: CASSPGGHNQPQHF